These 14 T cell receptor beta chains originate from one sample sequenced in a study of T-cell reconstitution after alpha-beta-depleted transplantation in children. The library targeted TCRbeta and was prepared with unique molecular identifiers. MiXCR, run by TCRdb on the PCR reads, gives a single entry per CDR3 protein. Found here are 600,000 to 700,000 distinct CDR3 sequences, 15% to 20% of them singletons; the top ten hold 1.1%. Sequences were derived from PBMCs from the stem cell graft donor, sampled from the stem cell graft. Source of these receptors: a human donor who donated a stem cell graft to a child with acute myeloid leukemia.

This clonotype was observed a few times. The chain uses TRBV7-8 and TRBJ1-6; D is uncertain. The CDR3 is 15 amino acids. Germline CDR1 and CDR2: SGHVS and FQNEAQ. Trimming stripped 5 bases from V and 8 bases from J, with 16 bases between. CDR3 residues: CASSGTPDQDSPLHF. For the CDR3, the DNA is TGTGCCAGCAGCGGAACCCCGGATCAGGATTCACCCCTCCACTTT.

Regarding this clonotype: This may arise from a read error, as a much more abundant clone is one base away. The CDR3 loop reads CSARDPICTEAFF. The CDR3 region has the DNA TGCAGTGCTAGAGATCCGATATGCACTGAAGCTTTCTTT. The chain carries TRBV20-1 and TRBJ1-1; no clear D gene. Trimming removed 0 bases from V and 4 bases from J, with 9 bases in between. The CDR3 has 13 residues. The V gene's germline CDR1 is DFQATT and CDR2 SNEGSKA (reference sequence).

This chain uses TRBV12-3 or TRBV12-4 with TRBJ1-2; D may be TRBD1 (6 bases). V gave up 6 bases and J gave up 2 bases, with 13 bases separating them. This CDR3 spans 14 amino acids. The CDR3 DNA is TGTGCCAGCAGGTTGGGGGGCACCAACTATGGCTACACCTTC. Translating gives CASRLGGTNYGYTF.

The J gene is TRBJ1-5, the V gene TRBV12-3 or TRBV12-4, with a weak D call TRBD1 (6 bases). V was clipped by 8 bases and J by 7 bases, with 18 bases between them. CDR3 length: 14 residues. CDR3 sequence reads: CASADGGGEQPQHF. DNA of the CDR3: TGTGCCAGCGCGGATGGGGGGGGCGAGCAGCCCCAGCATTTT.

This clonotype was recorded at least ten times. The V and J genes are TRBV20-1 and TRBJ2-6; 9 bases match TRBD1. Trimming cost V 1 base and J 0 bases; bases outside gene matches: 13. Germline CDR1 is DFQATT and CDR2 is SNEGSKA (reference sequence). CDR3 size: 20 residues. CDR3 loop: CSARVYRGPSFSSGANVLTF. The CDR3 DNA is TGCAGTGCTAGAGTCTACAGGGGGCCATCGTTTAGCTCTGGGGCCAACGTCCTGACTTTC.

The table lists this clonotype with a few counts. The chain links TRBV28 to TRBJ1-6, with D possibly matching TRBD1 (6 bases). Trimming took 5 bases from V and 9 from J, leaving 20 bases between them. Germline V gene sequence: CDR1 MDHEN, CDR2 SYDVKM. CDR3 length: 16 residues. The DNA of the CDR3 is TGTGCCAGCAGTACCATATCACAGGGTGTCACTTCACCCCTCCACTTT. The encoded protein is CASSTISQGVTSPLHF.

This clonotype was counted ten times or more. V and J are TRBV20-1 and TRBJ2-5, with 7 bases lining up with TRBD1. This CDR3 comprises 16 residues. CDR1 and CDR2 (germline): DFQATT, SNEGSKA (reference sequence). V was pared by 3 bases and J by 0 bases, with 10 bases of the junction left unmatched. The DNA of the CDR3 is TGCAGTGCTAGGGACAGGCAGAAACCAAACCAAGAGACCCAGTACTTC. Translation: CSARDRQKPNQETQYF.

Here the CDR3 DNA reads TGCGCCAGCAGTAGGGTCGGAGGAGGTCAAGAGACCCAGTACTTC. This sequence encodes CASSRVGGGQETQYF. The chain recombines TRBV5-1 with TRBJ2-5; perhaps TRBD2 as D (5 bases). Germline assignment: CDR1 SGHRS and CDR2 YFSETQ. V dropped 5 bases and J dropped 2 bases, with 16 bases sitting between them. The CDR3 totals 15 residues. Based on the CDR3 plus reference TRBV5-1 and TRBJ2-5, the full variable domain is KAGVTQTPRYLIKTRGQQVTLSCSPISGHRSVSWYQQTPGQGLQFLFEYFSETQRNKGNFPGRFSGRQFSNSRSEMNVSTLELGDSALYLCASSRVGGGQETQYFGPGTRLLVL.

This clonotype was seen at least ten times. The chain joins TRBV5-6 to TRBJ2-7; no definite D call. The CDR3 covers 17 residues. Germline CDR1 SGHDT, CDR2 YYEEEE. V gave up 4 bases and J gave up 0 bases, with 20 bases separating them. The CDR3, as DNA: TGTGCCAGCAGCGACGCGCGACCCACACTAAACTCCTACGAGCAGTACTTC. Its translation is CASSDARPTLNSYEQYF.

This clonotype was counted a few times. The genes are TRBV28 and TRBJ1-2; no reliable D call. Germline V gives CDR1 MDHEN, CDR2 SYDVKM. There are 15 residues in the CDR3. V was cut by 5 bases and J by 4 bases, with 17 bases left in between. CDR3 amino acids: CASSRELRQLYGYTF. For the CDR3, the DNA is TGTGCCAGCAGTAGGGAGCTACGGCAACTCTATGGCTACACCTTC.

This clonotype was counted at least ten times. The chain recombines TRBV24-1 with TRBJ2-2; D is undetermined. Trimming took off 3 bases at V and 5 bases at J, with 6 bases between the two ends. The CDR3 spans 13 residues. Germline assignment: CDR1 KGHDR and CDR2 SFDVKD. The CDR3 sequence: CATSDHGTGELFF. The CDR3 bases are TGTGCCACCAGTGATCACGGAACCGGGGAGCTGTTTTTT.

The chain carries TRBV20-1 and TRBJ2-5, with a possible D match to TRBD1 (5 bases). This CDR3 comprises 16 residues. Per the germline V gene, CDR1 is DFQATT and CDR2 is SNEGSKA (reference sequence). V lost 2 bases, J lost 8 bases, and 24 bases lay in between. The DNA for the CDR3 is TGCAGTGCTAGATATGGCCTCTTCCAGGGAATGAAAACCCAGTACTTC. This encodes CSARYGLFQGMKTQYF.

On this clonotype itself: Since a much larger clone is just one base distant, this may be a read error. The genes are TRBV12-3 or TRBV12-4 and TRBJ1-2, with D perhaps matching TRBD1 (5 bases). CDR3 length: 14 amino acids. CDR3 amino acids: CASTPRMGEHGYSF. The CDR3 DNA is TGTGCCAGCACCCCCCGTATGGGGGAGCACGGCTACTCCTTC.

V gene TRBV5-1 combines with J gene TRBJ2-2; 10 positions agree with TRBD2. The V gene's germline CDR1 is SGHRS and CDR2 YFSETQ. The CDR3 runs 17 residues. The trim removed 4 bases at V and 0 bases at J, leaving 6 bases unmatched. For the CDR3, the DNA is TGCGCCAGCAGCCTCCTAGCGGGGGCCACGAACACCGGGGAGCTGTTTTTT. This encodes CASSLLAGATNTGELFF.